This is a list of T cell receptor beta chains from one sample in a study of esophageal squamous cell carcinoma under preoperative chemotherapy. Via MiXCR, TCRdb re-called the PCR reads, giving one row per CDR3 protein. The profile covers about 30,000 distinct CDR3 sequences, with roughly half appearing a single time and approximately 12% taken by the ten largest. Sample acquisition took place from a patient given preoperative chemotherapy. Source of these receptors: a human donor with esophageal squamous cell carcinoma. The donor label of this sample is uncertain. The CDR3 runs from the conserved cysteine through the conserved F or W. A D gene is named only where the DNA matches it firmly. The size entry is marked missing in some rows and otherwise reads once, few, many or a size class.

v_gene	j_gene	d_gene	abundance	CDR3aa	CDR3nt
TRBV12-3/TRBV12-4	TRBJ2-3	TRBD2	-	CASSFAQLAGWDTQYF	TGTGCCAGCAGTTTTGCACAGCTAGCGGGATGGGATACGCAGTATTTT
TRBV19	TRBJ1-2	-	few	CASGETGYGYTF	TGTGCCAGTGGAGAGACAGGTTATGGCTACACCTTC
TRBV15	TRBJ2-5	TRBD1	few	CATSRIQGSETQYF	TGTGCCACCAGCAGAATACAGGGGAGCGAGACCCAGTACTTC
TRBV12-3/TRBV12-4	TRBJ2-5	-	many	CASSAGRYQETQYF	TGTGCCAGCAGCGCCGGAAGGTACCAAGAGACCCAGTACTTC
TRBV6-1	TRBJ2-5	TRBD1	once	CASTSSQGVPETQYF	TGTGCCAGCACGTCGTCACAGGGGGTCCCAGAGACCCAGTACTTC
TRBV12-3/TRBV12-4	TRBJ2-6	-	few	CASSLSGANVLTF	TGTGCCAGCAGTTTAAGTGGGGCCAACGTCCTGACTTTC
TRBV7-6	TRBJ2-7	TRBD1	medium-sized	CASSLAGTANEQYF	TGTGCCAGCAGCTTAGCCGGGACAGCCAACGAGCAGTACTTC
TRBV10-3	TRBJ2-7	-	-	CAGGLGRRDKETQYF	TGTGCCGGGGGGCTCGGGCGCCGTGACAAAGAGACGCAGTACTTC
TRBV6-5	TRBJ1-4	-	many	CASSYRGSDEKLFF	TGTGCCAGCAGTTATAGAGGATCGGATGAAAAACTGTTTTTT
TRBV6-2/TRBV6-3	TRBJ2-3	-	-	CASSYSPEPTDTQYF	TGTGCCAGCAGTTACTCGCCGGAACCCACAGATACGCAGTATTTT
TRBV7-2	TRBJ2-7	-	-	CRSRCQGAKDTQYF	TGTCGCAGCAGGTGTCAGGGAGCCAAAGATACGCAGTACTTC
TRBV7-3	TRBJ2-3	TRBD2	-	CASSLTSGGDTQYF	TGTGCCAGCAGCTTGACCAGCGGGGGAGATACGCAGTATTTT
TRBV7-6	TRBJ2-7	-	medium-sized	CASSAQDEQYF	TGTGCCTCCTCTGCTCAAGACGAGCAGTACTTC
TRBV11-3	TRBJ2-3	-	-	CAMGSKAVSTEAQYF	TGTGCCATGGGCTCGAAGGCTGTGAGCACCGAGGCGCAGTATTTT
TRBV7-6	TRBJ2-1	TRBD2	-	CASSPVISGGGGGGQFF	TGTGCCAGCAGCCCCGTTATCAGCGGGGGGGGGGGGGGGGGGCAGTTCTTC
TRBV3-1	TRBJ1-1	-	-	CASSRQGTEAFF	TGTGCCAGCAGCCGCCAGGGCACTGAAGCTTTCTTT
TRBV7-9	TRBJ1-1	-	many	CASSFPGSRAFF	TGTGCCAGCAGTTTTCCGGGATCCAGGGCTTTCTTT
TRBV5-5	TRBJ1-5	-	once	CASSLGGVGSQPQHF	TGTGCCAGCAGCTTAGGCGGGGTCGGTAGTCAGCCCCAGCATTTT
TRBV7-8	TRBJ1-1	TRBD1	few	CASSQTGRAFF	TGTGCCAGCAGCCAGACAGGGAGGGCTTTCTTT
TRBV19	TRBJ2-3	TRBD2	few	CASTPGGRGTQYF	TGTGCCAGTACCCCCGGGGGGAGAGGTACGCAGTATTTT
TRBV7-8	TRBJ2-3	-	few	CASSSRADTQYF	TGTGCCAGCAGCTCTAGGGCAGATACGCAGTATTTT
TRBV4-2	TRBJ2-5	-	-	CASSPGEGGRDQDTQYF	TGTGCCAGCAGCCCGGGGGAAGGGGGCCGTGACCAAGACACCCAGTACTTC
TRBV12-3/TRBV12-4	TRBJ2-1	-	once	CASSNAADGRQFF	TGTGCCAGCAGTAACGCAGCGGATGGACGGCAGTTCTTC
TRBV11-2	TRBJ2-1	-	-	CASSPRVAAINNEQFF	TGTGCCAGCAGCCCCCGGGTAGCGGCAATTAACAATGAGCAGTTCTTC
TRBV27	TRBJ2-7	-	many	CASSLSKAITEQYF	TGTGCCAGCAGTTTATCGAAGGCTATCACCGAGCAGTACTTC
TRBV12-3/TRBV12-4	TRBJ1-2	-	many	CASSLEERTVWGYTF	TGTGCCAGCAGTTTAGAAGAAAGGACAGTTTGGGGCTACACCTTC
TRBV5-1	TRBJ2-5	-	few	CASAGADAQETQYF	TGCGCCAGCGCTGGAGCGGACGCACAAGAGACCCAGTACTTC
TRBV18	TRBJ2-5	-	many	CASSPGGEETQYF	TGTGCCAGCTCACCCGGAGGTGAAGAGACCCAGTACTTC
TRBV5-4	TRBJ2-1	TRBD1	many	CASSLPGQGYNEQFF	TGTGCCAGCAGCCTACCCGGACAGGGCTACAATGAGCAGTTCTTC
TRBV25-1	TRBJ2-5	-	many	CASSVGNEQYF	TGTGCCAGCAGTGTGGGCAATGAGCAGTACTTC
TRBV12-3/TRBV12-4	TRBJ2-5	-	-	CASSFGGGGQTQYF	TGTGCCAGCAGTTTTGGAGGGGGTGGGCAGACCCAGTACTTC
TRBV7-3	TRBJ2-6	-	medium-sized	CASSSGSRAGANVLTF	TGTGCCAGCAGTTCGGGGTCCAGGGCTGGGGCCAACGTCCTGACTTTC
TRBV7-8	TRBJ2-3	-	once	CGSTLVGGKDMQYF	TGTGGCAGCACCTTGGTGGGAGGCAAAGATATGCAGTATTTT
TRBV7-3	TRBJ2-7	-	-	CASSTDPAAGVQYF	TGTGCCAGCAGCACAGACCCCGCGGCAGGGGTGCAGTACTTC
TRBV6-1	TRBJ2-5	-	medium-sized	CASSEILVSETQYF	TGTGCCAGCAGTGAGATACTAGTTTCCGAGACCCAGTACTTC
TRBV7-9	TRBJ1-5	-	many	CASSLGTGNQPQHF	TGTGCCAGCAGCTTAGGAACAGGGAATCAGCCCCAGCATTTT
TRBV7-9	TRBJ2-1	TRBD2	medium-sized	CASRGLAGNNEQFF	TGTGCCAGCAGAGGACTAGCGGGAAACAATGAGCAGTTCTTC
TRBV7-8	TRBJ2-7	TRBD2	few	CASSLDAAGGGSEQYF	TGTGCCAGCAGCTTAGATGCGGCGGGAGGAGGTTCCGAGCAGTACTTC
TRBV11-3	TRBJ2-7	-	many	CASSLGRQGTEQYF	TGTGCCAGCAGCTTAGGAAGGCAGGGAACCGAGCAGTACTTC
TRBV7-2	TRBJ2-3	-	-	CASSPQGVRATNMQYF	TGTGCGAGCAGCCCACAGGGAGTGAGAGCCACAAATATGCAGTATTTT
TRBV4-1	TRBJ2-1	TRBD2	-	CASSQASGSFREQFF	TGCGCCAGCAGCCAAGCTAGCGGGAGTTTTCGGGAGCAGTTCTTC
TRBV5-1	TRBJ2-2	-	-	CASNDGQNTGELFF	TGCGCCAGCAATGACGGGCAGAACACCGGGGAGCTGTTTTTT
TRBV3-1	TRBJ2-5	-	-	CASSPYQETQYF	TGTGCCAGCAGTCCGTACCAAGAGACCCAGTACTTC
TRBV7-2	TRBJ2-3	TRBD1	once	CASSVQGLRAKDIQYF	TGTGCCAGCAGCGTACAGGGGCTGAGAGCCAAAGATATTCAGTATTTC
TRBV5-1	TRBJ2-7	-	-	CASSLAAGLKRGWQYF	TGCGCCAGCAGCTTGGCCGCCGGGCTGAAAAGGGGATGGCAGTACTTC
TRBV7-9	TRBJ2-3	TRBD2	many	CASSLLAGGTTDTQYF	TGTGCCAGCAGCTTACTAGCGGGAGGAACCACAGATACGCAGTATTTT
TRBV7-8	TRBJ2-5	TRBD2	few	CASSFGRASGSYNEQYF	TGTGCCAGCAGTTTCGGTAGGGCTAGCGGATCCTACAATGAGCAGTACTTC
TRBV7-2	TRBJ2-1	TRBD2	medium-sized	CASSVDSGTSGNNEQFF	TGTGCCAGCAGCGTGGACTCCGGGACTAGCGGGAACAATGAGCAGTTCTTC
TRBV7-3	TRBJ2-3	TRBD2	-	CASSLTPGGGSQRDTQYF	TGTGCCAGCAGCTTAACCCCTGGGGGGGGGTCACAGAGGGATACGCAGTATTTT
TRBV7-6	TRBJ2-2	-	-	CASSWQGGNTEELYF	TGTGCCAGCAGCTGGCAGGGGGGAAACACCGAGGAGCTGTATTTT
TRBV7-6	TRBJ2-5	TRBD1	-	CASSVDRDQDTQYF	TGTGCGAGCAGCGTGGACAGGGACCAAGATACGCAGTATTTC